Here is one T cell receptor beta chain with its context. Mismatch with germline at one junction end may stem from a read error. This sample stems from a study of shared clonotypes between healthy human individuals. Produced via immunoSEQ multiplex PCR; TCRdb's table is partial and in-frame only. The data show about 800,000 clones, around 96% seen once. This CDR3 contains 17 residues. Per the germline V gene, CDR1 is SSHAT and CDR2 is FNYEAQ (reference sequence). In the naive CD8 group, cells lacked CD45RO and were positively selected for CCR7, so terminally differentiated effector memory CD45RA+ cells were left out.

The origin of this receptor is a man aged 25-45 years in good health. Sequenced sample: naive CD8+ T cells sorted from blood. The chain couples TRBV7-7 to TRBJ2-3; the match to TRBD2 covers 8 bases. DNA for the CDR3: TGTGCTAGCAGCTTAAGCCTGGGACTAGGGGGGCCAGATACGCAGTATTTT. Translated: CASSLSLGLGGPDTQYF.